This T cell receptor (beta chain) comes out of a study of identical twins. A single record per CDR3 protein comes from TCRdb applying MiXCR to the 5' RACE reads. The sample has more than 400,000 distinct CDR3 sequences, around 15% seen once; the top ten hold around 0.48%. V shed 5 bases and J shed 4 bases, with 11 bases lying between them. The germline CDR1 and CDR2 sequences are MDHEN and SYDVKM. This CDR3 is 13 amino acids long. This sample was shared with a second study, whose subject was yellow fever vaccine responses in identical twins. This second report adds: Reports say the vaccine T cell response in twins looked partly convergent and partly personalized.

The specimen sequenced was CD4+ T cells sorted from blood. This TCR was recovered from a woman between 18 and 29 years old in good health. This rearrangement joins TRBV28 to TRBJ1-2; unclear D gene. This CDR3 is CASSPEVGYGYTF. CDR3 nucleotide sequence: TGTGCCAGCAGTCCAGAAGTCGGCTATGGCTACACCTTC.